This T cell receptor beta chain stems from a study of blood T cell repertoires in COVID-19. Across the study: Acute and convalescent COVID-19 specimens originated in the United States, Italy and Spain. The cDNA or gDNA used as material had been derived from T cells, B-cell-depleted T cells, or PBMCs.

V dropped 10 bases and J dropped 9 bases, with 31 bases sitting between them. The CDR3 length is 17 residues. CDR1 WNHNN and CDR2 SYGVQD come from the germline V gene (reference sequence). Study processing details: Amplification of reference gene primers was used by the study to estimate nucleated cell counts. TCRdb keeps only in-frame clones here, not all; method: immunoSEQ multiplex PCR. The V and J calls and the clone size are those of that table, but D and trimming were determined from the DNA. The sample shows 35,000 to 55,000 clones, 87% of them seen only once. This receptor was identified in a human donor in a cohort sampled during active COVID-19. The chain joins TRBV10-1 to TRBJ2-1; possible D gene TRBD2, 5 bases. The sequenced sample was peripheral blood. The CDR3 loop reads CANTRPHFGGRDGEQFF. The CDR3 DNA sequence: TGCGCCAACACACGTCCCCATTTTGGTGGGAGAGACGGTGAGCAGTTCTTC.